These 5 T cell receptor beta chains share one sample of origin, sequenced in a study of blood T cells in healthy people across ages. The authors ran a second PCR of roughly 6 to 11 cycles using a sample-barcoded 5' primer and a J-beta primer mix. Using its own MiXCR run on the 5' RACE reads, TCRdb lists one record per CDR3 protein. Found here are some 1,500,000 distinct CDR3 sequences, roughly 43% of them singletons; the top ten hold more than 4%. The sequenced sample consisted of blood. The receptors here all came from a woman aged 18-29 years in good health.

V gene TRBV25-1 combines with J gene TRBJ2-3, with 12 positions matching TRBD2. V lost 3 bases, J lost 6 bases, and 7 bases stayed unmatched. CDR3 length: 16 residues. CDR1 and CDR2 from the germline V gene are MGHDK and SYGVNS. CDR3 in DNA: TGTGCCAGCAGTGACTTACTAGCGGGAGGATTGGATACGCAGTATTTT. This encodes CASSDLLAGGLDTQYF. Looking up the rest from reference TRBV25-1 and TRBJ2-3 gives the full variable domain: EADIYQTPRYLVIGTGKKITLECSQTMGHDKMYWYQQDPGMELHLIHYSYGVNSTEKGDLSSESTVSRIRTEHFPLTLESARPSHTSQYLCASSDLLAGGLDTQYFGPGTRLTVL.

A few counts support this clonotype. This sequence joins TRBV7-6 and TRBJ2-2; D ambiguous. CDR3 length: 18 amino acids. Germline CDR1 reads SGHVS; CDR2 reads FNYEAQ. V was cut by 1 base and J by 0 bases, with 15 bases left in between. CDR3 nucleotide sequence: TGTGCCAGCAGCTTAGATTCGAGGTTCTACGCGAACACCGGGGAGCTGTTTTTT. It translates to CASSLDSRFYANTGELFF.

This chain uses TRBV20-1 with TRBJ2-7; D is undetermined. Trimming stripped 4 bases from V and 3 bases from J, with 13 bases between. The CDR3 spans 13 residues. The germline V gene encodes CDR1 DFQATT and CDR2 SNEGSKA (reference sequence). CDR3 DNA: TGCAGTGCTAATATGAGGTTCGGCTACGAGCAGTACTTC. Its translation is CSANMRFGYEQYF.

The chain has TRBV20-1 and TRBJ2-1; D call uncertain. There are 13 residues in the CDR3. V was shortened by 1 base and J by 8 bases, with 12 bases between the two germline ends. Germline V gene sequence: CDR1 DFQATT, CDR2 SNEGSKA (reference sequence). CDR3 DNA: TGCAGTGCTAGAGGTGGTGGTATCGATGAGCAGTTCTTC. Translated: CSARGGGIDEQFF.

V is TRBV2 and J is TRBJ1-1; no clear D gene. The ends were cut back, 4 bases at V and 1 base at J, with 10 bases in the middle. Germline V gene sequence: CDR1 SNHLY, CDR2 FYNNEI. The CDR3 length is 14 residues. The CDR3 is CASSADVSNTEAFF. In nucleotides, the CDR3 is TGTGCCAGCAGTGCGGACGTATCGAACACTGAAGCTTTCTTT.